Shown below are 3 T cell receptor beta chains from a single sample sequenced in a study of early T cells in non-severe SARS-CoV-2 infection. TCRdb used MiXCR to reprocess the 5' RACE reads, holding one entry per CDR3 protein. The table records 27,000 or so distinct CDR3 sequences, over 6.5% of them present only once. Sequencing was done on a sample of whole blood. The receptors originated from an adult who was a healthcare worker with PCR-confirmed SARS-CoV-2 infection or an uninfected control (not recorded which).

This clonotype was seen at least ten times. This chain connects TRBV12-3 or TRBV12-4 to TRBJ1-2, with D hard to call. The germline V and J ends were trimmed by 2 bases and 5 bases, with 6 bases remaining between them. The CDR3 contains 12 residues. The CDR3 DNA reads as TGTGCCAGCAGTTTAAACAGATATGGCTACACCTTC. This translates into CASSLNRYGYTF.

The CDR3 region is CASSSQGPIGAFF. The CDR3 DNA follows: TGTGCCAGCAGCTCGCAGGGACCTATCGGAGCTTTCTTT. The V call is TRBV11-2, the J call TRBJ1-1, with D perhaps matching TRBD1 (5 bases). The V and J ends lost 4 bases and 10 bases respectively, with 16 bases between them. There are 13 residues in the CDR3. CDR1 and CDR2 from the germline V gene are SGHAT and FQNNGV.

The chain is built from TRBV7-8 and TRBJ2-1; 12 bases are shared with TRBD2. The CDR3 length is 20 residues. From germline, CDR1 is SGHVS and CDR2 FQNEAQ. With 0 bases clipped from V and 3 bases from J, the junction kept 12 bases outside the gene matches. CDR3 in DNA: TGTGCCAGCAGCTTAGCGCGTGGACTAGCGGGGACCACACACTACAATGAGCAGTTCTTC. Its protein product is CASSLARGLAGTTHYNEQFF.